This T cell receptor beta chain derives from a study of T cells in Graves' hyperthyroidism and ophthalmopathy. There were TCR beta CDR3 regions amplified from RNA transcripts. The primer set for the first-round RT-PCR of the TCR CDR3 was HTBI. TCRdb analysed the multiplex PCR reads with MiXCR anew, one entry per CDR3 protein. This sample has hundreds of thousands of distinct CDR3 sequences; roughly a sixth occur once, and the top ten carry 15% to 20%. The hyperthyroidism was newly diagnosed and had lasted under 2 months; the patients were aged 18 to 65. Uncontrolled infection, other autoimmune disease, pregnancy or lactation barred patients from enrollment. The CDR3 extends over 14 amino acids. Losses at the gene ends were 4 bases for V and 7 bases for J; bases not matched to a gene: 10. Germline CDR1 SGDLS, CDR2 YYNGEE.

V gene TRBV9 combines with J gene TRBJ1-2, with TRBD1 matching over 7 bases. The TCR originated in a woman between 45 and 65 years old with Graves' hyperthyroidism that later progressed to Graves' ophthalmopathy. Sequencing was performed on blood. CDR3 DNA sequence: TGTGCCAGCAGCCAGGCCGGGACAGTAGTTGGCTACACCTTC. Translation gives CASSQAGTVVGYTF.